Presented here are 5 T cell receptor beta chains from one specimen sequenced in a study of cytomegalovirus exposure and HLA in healthy donors. Sequenced by immunoSEQ multiplex PCR; TCRdb stores in-frame clones only, minus some. The repertoire holds 220,000 or so clones, with approximately 87% as singletons. The sequenced sample was PBMCs. The receptors originated from a woman under 30 in good health and CMV-seronegative.

This chain connects TRBV6-6 to TRBJ1-1, with D maybe TRBD1 (6 bases). Germline V lookup: CDR1 MNHNY, CDR2 SVGAGI (reference sequence). V lost 2 bases and J 4 bases, leaving 11 bases between the germline ends. The CDR3 has 14 residues. The CDR3 DNA reads as TGTGCCAGCAGTTACCAGGGGTTGAGCACTGAAGCTTTCTTT. It yields the protein CASSYQGLSTEAFF.

This chain connects TRBV9 to TRBJ1-3; D not certain. Germline lookup yields CDR1 SGDLS and CDR2 YYNGEE. Between the trimmed V and J ends, which lost 0 bases and 1 base, there was a span of 8 bases. The CDR3 has 15 residues. In DNA form, the CDR3 reads TGTGCCAGCAGCGTAGCTGTAGGGTCTGGAAACACCATATATTTT. Translated: CASSVAVGSGNTIYF.

V usage is TRBV9 and J usage is TRBJ2-7, with 9 bases that match TRBD1. The CDR3 covers 13 residues. Germline V gives CDR1 SGDLS, CDR2 YYNGEE. The J segment lost 6 bases and the V segment lost 2 bases, leaving 3 bases of the junction unmatched. The CDR3 sequence is CASSVGTGSEQYF. DNA for the CDR3: TGTGCCAGCAGCGTTGGGACAGGGAGCGAGCAGTACTTC.

V gene TRBV19 combines with J gene TRBJ2-7; no definite D call. Germline V gene sequence: CDR1 LNHDA, CDR2 SQIVND (reference sequence). This CDR3 contains 11 residues. V was clipped by 6 bases and J by 3 bases, with 6 bases between them. The CDR3 DNA follows: TGTGCCAGTAGAAATAGCTACGAGCAGTACTTC. It specifies CASRNSYEQYF.

V and J are TRBV11-2 and TRBJ2-7, with D possibly being TRBD2 (5 bases). Germline CDR1 SGHAT, CDR2 FQNNGV. This CDR3 comprises 12 residues. V lost 1 base and J 4 bases, leaving 5 bases between the germline ends. The CDR3 region has the DNA TGTGCCAGCAGCTTAGGGAGGTACGAGCAGTACTTC. Its protein is CASSLGRYEQYF.